The clone carrying this TCR beta chain was counted a few times. This sample is drawn from a study of T cell clones after liver transplantation. Across the whole study: At least one year of complete immunosuppression withdrawal without enzymes over twice normal defined tolerance. Blood was drawn pre-transplant, before withdrawal, and after full or failed withdrawal.

Some clones are missing from TCRdb's copy, which holds only in-frame ones; the method was immunoSEQ multiplex PCR. The table has 99,000 or so clones, 82% seen once. The origin of this receptor is a human donor who received a liver transplant. Specimen: CD4+ T cells from blood, collected before liver transplant.

In DNA form, the CDR3 reads TGTGCCAGCAGCGTAGGACCGGGGTGGATGGTCACTGAAGCTTTCTTT. Amino acid sequence: CASSVGPGWMVTEAFF. The V call is TRBV9, the J call TRBJ1-1; the D is unclear. With 0 bases removed from V and 4 bases from J, the gap between germline ends came to 16 bases. The CDR3 has 16 amino acids. The V gene's germline CDR1 is SGDLS and CDR2 YYNGEE.